The rows below give T cell receptor beta chains drawn from one sample of a study of human T cells and chemical hapten exposure. Each CDR3 protein is one row after TCRdb ran MiXCR on the RACE reads. The sample contains about 96,000 distinct CDR3 sequences, approximately 9.3% of which appear only once. The sample was whole blood, taken in connection with sensitization to the hapten diphenylcyclopropenone (DPC). The receptors were sampled from a middle-aged woman with alopecia areata. Some clones in this sample may be carry-over from other donors' samples. The CDR3 runs from the conserved cysteine through the conserved F or W. Each record gives: V gene, clone size, CDR3 length, J gene, CDR3 protein. The size entry is marked missing in some rows and otherwise reads once, few, many or a size class.

V gene: TRBV7-3; clone size: many; CDR3 length: 17; J gene: TRBJ2-2; CDR3 protein: CASSPHSLAGNAGELFF
V gene: TRBV5-1; clone size: many; CDR3 length: 17; J gene: TRBJ2-3; CDR3 protein: CASSLAKQGTSTDTQYF
V gene: TRBV7-2; clone size: few; CDR3 length: 21; J gene: TRBJ2-1; CDR3 protein: CASSLPQRTSGSPVNYNEQFF
V gene: TRBV7-2; clone size: NA; CDR3 length: 15; J gene: TRBJ2-1; CDR3 protein: CASNLTGGGGNEQFF
V gene: TRBV28; clone size: once; CDR3 length: 13; J gene: TRBJ2-2; CDR3 protein: CASDEQGFGELFF
V gene: TRBV15; clone size: NA; CDR3 length: 15; J gene: TRBJ1-2; CDR3 protein: CATSREQGPLYGYTF
V gene: TRBV10-3; clone size: NA; CDR3 length: 13; J gene: TRBJ2-1; CDR3 protein: CAISFSGNNEQFF
V gene: TRBV3-1; clone size: NA; CDR3 length: 14; J gene: TRBJ1-1; CDR3 protein: CASTLQGANTEAFF
V gene: TRBV20-1; clone size: many; CDR3 length: 13; J gene: TRBJ2-4; CDR3 protein: CSASLDGKNIQYF
V gene: TRBV7-9; clone size: many; CDR3 length: 13; J gene: TRBJ2-2; CDR3 protein: CASRGQGPGELFF
V gene: TRBV9; clone size: NA; CDR3 length: 16; J gene: TRBJ2-1; CDR3 protein: CASSVVGESSYNEQFF
V gene: TRBV4-3; clone size: NA; CDR3 length: 15; J gene: TRBJ2-7; CDR3 protein: CASSQDFGTPYEQYF
V gene: TRBV18; clone size: NA; CDR3 length: 13; J gene: TRBJ1-2; CDR3 protein: CASSPGGDYGYTF
V gene: TRBV6-2/TRBV6-3; clone size: few; CDR3 length: 17; J gene: TRBJ2-1; CDR3 protein: CASSPGLSSVSYNEQFF
V gene: TRBV18; clone size: many; CDR3 length: 13; J gene: TRBJ1-1; CDR3 protein: CASSPGVGAEAFF
V gene: TRBV2; clone size: many; CDR3 length: 15; J gene: TRBJ2-2; CDR3 protein: CASSETRGGPGELFF
V gene: TRBV28; clone size: NA; CDR3 length: 15; J gene: TRBJ2-5; CDR3 protein: CASSPGGLTEETQYF
V gene: TRBV7-9; clone size: many; CDR3 length: 16; J gene: TRBJ2-1; CDR3 protein: CASSPPLSGRANEQFF
V gene: TRBV12-3/TRBV12-4; clone size: few; CDR3 length: 16; J gene: TRBJ1-3; CDR3 protein: CASSLVRVPSGNTIYF
V gene: TRBV7-8; clone size: many; CDR3 length: 15; J gene: TRBJ2-5; CDR3 protein: CASSRGLVVQETQYF
V gene: TRBV18; clone size: NA; CDR3 length: 16; J gene: TRBJ2-2; CDR3 protein: CASSPPGVGDTGELFF
V gene: TRBV18; clone size: many; CDR3 length: 14; J gene: TRBJ2-3; CDR3 protein: CASSPTSDTDTQYF
V gene: TRBV7-2; clone size: NA; CDR3 length: 13; J gene: TRBJ1-2; CDR3 protein: CASSPSTDYGYTF
V gene: TRBV3-1; clone size: many; CDR3 length: 15; J gene: TRBJ1-6; CDR3 protein: CASSQGTGEYSPLHF
V gene: TRBV7-9; clone size: NA; CDR3 length: 15; J gene: TRBJ2-5; CDR3 protein: CASSPGTGPRETQYF
V gene: TRBV12-3/TRBV12-4; clone size: few; CDR3 length: 16; J gene: TRBJ2-1; CDR3 protein: CASSLSGGLAGNEQFF
V gene: TRBV5-6; clone size: few; CDR3 length: 11; J gene: TRBJ2-7; CDR3 protein: CASSLVSEQYF
V gene: TRBV19; clone size: few; CDR3 length: 15; J gene: TRBJ2-2; CDR3 protein: CASSAQGARSGELFF
V gene: TRBV6-6; clone size: many; CDR3 length: 13; J gene: TRBJ2-2; CDR3 protein: CASSYGLAGELFF
V gene: TRBV7-3; clone size: NA; CDR3 length: 15; J gene: TRBJ2-7; CDR3 protein: CASSLLAGDFYEQYF
V gene: TRBV7-2; clone size: few; CDR3 length: 13; J gene: TRBJ2-7; CDR3 protein: CASSLAERLEQYF
V gene: TRBV2; clone size: NA; CDR3 length: 17; J gene: TRBJ2-1; CDR3 protein: CASTPFEGQASYNEQFF
V gene: TRBV28; clone size: few; CDR3 length: 13; J gene: TRBJ1-1; CDR3 protein: CASTGTGATEAFF
V gene: TRBV6-6; clone size: many; CDR3 length: 14; J gene: TRBJ2-4; CDR3 protein: CASRSGTRKNIQYF
V gene: TRBV5-1; clone size: many; CDR3 length: 17; J gene: TRBJ1-3; CDR3 protein: CASSRDSAVLSGNTIYF
V gene: TRBV24-1; clone size: many; CDR3 length: 12; J gene: TRBJ1-2; CDR3 protein: CATSDSSYGYTF
V gene: TRBV6-2/TRBV6-3; clone size: NA; CDR3 length: 14; J gene: TRBJ2-1; CDR3 protein: CASSYSGVYNEQFF
V gene: TRBV12-3/TRBV12-4; clone size: many; CDR3 length: 15; J gene: TRBJ2-3; CDR3 protein: CASRETSGSPDTQYF
V gene: TRBV29-1; clone size: few; CDR3 length: 13; J gene: TRBJ2-7; CDR3 protein: CSVLTGGPGEQYF
V gene: TRBV20-1; clone size: few; CDR3 length: 15; J gene: TRBJ2-3; CDR3 protein: CSAEWTSGSTDTQYF
V gene: TRBV5-4; clone size: few; CDR3 length: 19; J gene: TRBJ2-3; CDR3 protein: CASSSGPQGPLKKADTQYF
V gene: TRBV12-3/TRBV12-4; clone size: many; CDR3 length: 15; J gene: TRBJ1-2; CDR3 protein: CASSLGGNPNYGYTF
V gene: TRBV4-2; clone size: few; CDR3 length: 16; J gene: TRBJ2-7; CDR3 protein: CASSQGGGRALGEQYF
V gene: TRBV12-3/TRBV12-4; clone size: many; CDR3 length: 17; J gene: TRBJ2-1; CDR3 protein: CASSLTSGRTLGHEQFF
V gene: TRBV18; clone size: many; CDR3 length: 15; J gene: TRBJ2-5; CDR3 protein: CASSPTRDPVATQYF
V gene: TRBV6-2/TRBV6-3; clone size: NA; CDR3 length: 17; J gene: TRBJ2-6; CDR3 protein: CASSYFGLSGGANVLTF
V gene: TRBV27; clone size: NA; CDR3 length: 15; J gene: TRBJ2-1; CDR3 protein: CASSYWGAPYNEQFF
V gene: TRBV4-2; clone size: many; CDR3 length: 14; J gene: TRBJ1-1; CDR3 protein: CASSPGGLSTEAFF
V gene: TRBV5-1; clone size: few; CDR3 length: 14; J gene: TRBJ2-7; CDR3 protein: CASSPQSSSYEQYF
V gene: TRBV5-1; clone size: many; CDR3 length: 14; J gene: TRBJ2-3; CDR3 protein: CASSFGRGTDTQYF
V gene: TRBV7-2; clone size: many; CDR3 length: 15; J gene: TRBJ2-3; CDR3 protein: CASSLQASGTDTQYF
V gene: TRBV20-1; clone size: NA; CDR3 length: 16; J gene: TRBJ2-1; CDR3 protein: CSARPTLSGSFGEQFF
V gene: TRBV24-1; clone size: many; CDR3 length: 13; J gene: TRBJ2-7; CDR3 protein: CATSRSGRPEQYF
V gene: TRBV10-3; clone size: NA; CDR3 length: 14; J gene: TRBJ2-3; CDR3 protein: CAISSKDSTDTQYF
V gene: TRBV3-1; clone size: few; CDR3 length: 20; J gene: TRBJ2-2; CDR3 protein: CASSQEFFGVERANTGELFF
V gene: TRBV7-6; clone size: few; CDR3 length: 14; J gene: TRBJ2-1; CDR3 protein: CASSGLGGYNEQFF
V gene: TRBV3-1; clone size: NA; CDR3 length: 13; J gene: TRBJ2-7; CDR3 protein: CASRDSKTYEQYF